This TCR beta chain was sequenced during a study of shared clonotypes between healthy human individuals. Overall study results and limits: Expectations were that clonotype sharing among donors would be affected by sequencing depth. A handful of donors shared around 5.2% of their naive CD4 clonotypes.

Measured with immunoSEQ multiplex PCR; TCRdb has only the in-frame clones, and not every one. The sample holds hundreds of thousands of clones, roughly 95% seen once. Of note for this clone: Its matching antigen is unknown.

Naive CD8 cells comprised CD45RO-negative, CCR7-positively selected cells, excluding terminally differentiated effector memory CD45RA+ cells. Within Nashville, Tennessee resided all donors, each a Caucasian adult. Germline-derived CDR1 and CDR2 are SGHTS and YDEGEE. The CDR3 runs to 16 residues. The V segment lost 5 bases and the J segment 1 base; nucleotides outside the gene matches: 11. The sample was naive CD8+ T cells sorted from blood. The chain employs TRBV5-8 and TRBJ1-1, with 7 nucleotides matching TRBD1. The clonotype was recovered from a woman under 40 in good health. The CDR3 sequence is CASSQAPRTGNTEAFF. CDR3 bases: TGTGCCAGCAGTCAAGCACCGCGGACAGGGAACACTGAAGCTTTCTTT.